The T cell receptor beta chain described here comes from a study of blood T cell repertoires in COVID-19. Looking at the study overall: Both acute and convalescent COVID-19 samples were obtained from the United States, Italy and Spain. Nucleic acid was either cDNA or gDNA, and it came from T cells, B-cell-depleted T cells, or PBMCs.

The CDR3 runs 16 residues. V lost 4 bases and J lost 0; bases outside the gene matches: 4. CDR1 and CDR2 (germline): MGHRA, YSYEKL. Original handling: Using reference gene primer amplification, nucleated cell counts were estimated. The method was immunoSEQ multiplex PCR; TCRdb's version includes in-frame clones alone and lacks a portion of them. Clone size and the V and J calls come from that table; the DNA yielded D and trimming. The table has 200,000 to 300,000 clones, approximately 80% seen once. Sequenced: peripheral blood. This TCR was recovered from a man aged 25-45 years who had recovered from COVID-19. The rearrangement links TRBV4-1 to TRBJ2-5; TRBD2 agrees at 11 bases. The chain's CDR3 is CASSPLGLADQETQYF. CDR3 nucleotide sequence: TGCGCCAGCAGCCCTCTGGGACTAGCGGACCAAGAGACCCAGTACTTC.